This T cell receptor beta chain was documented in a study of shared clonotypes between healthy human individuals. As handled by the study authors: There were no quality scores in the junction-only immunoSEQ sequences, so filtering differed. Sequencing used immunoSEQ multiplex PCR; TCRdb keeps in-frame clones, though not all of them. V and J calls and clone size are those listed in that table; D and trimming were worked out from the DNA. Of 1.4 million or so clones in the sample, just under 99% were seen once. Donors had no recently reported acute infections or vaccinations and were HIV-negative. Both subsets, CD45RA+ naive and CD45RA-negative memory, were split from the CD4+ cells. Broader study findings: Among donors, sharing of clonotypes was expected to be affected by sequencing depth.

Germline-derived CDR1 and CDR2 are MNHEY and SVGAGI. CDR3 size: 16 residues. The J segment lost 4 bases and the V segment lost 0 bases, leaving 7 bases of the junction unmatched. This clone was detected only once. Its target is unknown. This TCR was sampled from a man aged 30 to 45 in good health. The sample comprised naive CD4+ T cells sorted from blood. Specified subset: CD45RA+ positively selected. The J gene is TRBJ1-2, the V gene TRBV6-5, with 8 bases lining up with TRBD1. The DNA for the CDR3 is TGTGCCAGCAGTTACTCGGGGGCAGGGGGCTTCTATGGCTACACCTTC. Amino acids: CASSYSGAGGFYGYTF.